This T cell receptor beta chain appears in the sequencing data of a study of lymphopenia after photon versus proton radiotherapy. Clones were read by immunoSEQ multiplex PCR, and TCRdb kept only the in-frame ones, dropping some. The profile shows about 40,000 clones, 86% of them singletons. With respect to this clone: Its cognate antigen is unknown.

Trimming cost V 6 bases and J 3 bases, with 9 bases left between them. CDR1 is SQVTM and CDR2 is ANQGSEA in the germline V gene. This CDR3 has 12 amino acids. General study results and limits: Oligoclonal CD8+ Temra expansion after nadir drove photon patients' diversity drop.

Sequencing was performed on peripheral blood, taken from a patient treated with proton-based radiotherapy. The rearrangement joins TRBV29-1 to TRBJ1-3; D is uncertain. The TCR comes from a woman aged 70-85 years with pancreatic cancer. Some clones in this sample may be carry-over from other donors' samples. The CDR3 DNA reads TGCAGCGTCCACAGTGATGGAAACACCATATATTTT. It encodes CSVHSDGNTIYF.